This T cell receptor (beta chain) was captured by sequencing in a study of blood T cell repertoires in COVID-19. Study at large: Acute and convalescent COVID-19 specimens originated in the United States, Italy and Spain. From T cells, B-cell-depleted T cells, or PBMCs came the material, which was cDNA or gDNA.

In its sample, this clone was seen once. The Seattle patients joined while their infection was active and were tracked longitudinally afterward. Trimming shortened V by 3 bases and J by 0 bases, and 11 bases separated the two germline ends. CDR1 is SNHLY and CDR2 is FYNNEI in the germline V gene. This CDR3 is built from 15 residues. Per the original methods: Amplified reference gene primers provided the basis for estimating nucleated cell counts. The table came from immunoSEQ multiplex PCR; TCRdb's copy has only in-frame clones and leaves some out. V and J calls and clone size are copied from that table; D and trimming were computed from the DNA. The table has about 300,000 clones, roughly 88% seen once.

Source material: peripheral blood. The chain has TRBV2 and TRBJ1-2; D is unresolved. The receptor was derived from a woman aged 25 to 39 with COVID-19, enrolled during active disease. The CDR3 region has the DNA TGTGCCAGCAGTGAGGTCGCAATAGCTAACTATGGCTACACCTTC. Its protein product is CASSEVAIANYGYTF.